Shown below are 20 T cell receptor beta chains from a single sample sequenced in a study of identifying expanded T cells in peripheral blood. Some clones are missing from TCRdb's copy, which holds only in-frame ones; the method was immunoSEQ multiplex PCR. Of around 99,000 clones in the sample, around 90% were seen once. Input material: blood. All receptors come from a person aged 18 to 69 in good health.

This clone was recorded only once. This rearrangement joins TRBV5-1 to TRBJ1-1; D is unresolved. Germline loops: CDR1 SGHRS, CDR2 YFSETQ. V dropped 4 bases and J dropped 5 bases, with 15 bases sitting between them. This CDR3 spans 14 amino acids. CDR3 loop: CASSQRGGGTEAFF. The CDR3 DNA reads TGCGCCAGCAGCCAACGGGGTGGTGGGACTGAAGCTTTCTTT.

The J gene is TRBJ2-7, the V gene TRBV6-1; D remains unclear. CDR1 and CDR2 from the germline V gene are MNHNS and SASEGT. This CDR3 has 16 amino acids. Trimming stripped 4 bases from V and 3 bases from J, with 19 bases between. The CDR3 DNA follows: TGTGCCAGCAGTGGTTCGGGTCGGGCAGACAACTACGAGCAGTACTTC. It codes for CASSGSGRADNYEQYF.

The rearrangement joins TRBV5-6 to TRBJ1-2, with 7 bases aligning to TRBD1. After removal of 2 bases from V and 7 bases from J, the junction contained 2 bases not matched to a gene. Per the germline V gene, CDR1 is SGHDT and CDR2 is YYEEEE. The CDR3 covers 12 residues. The CDR3: CASSFQGGGYTF. The CDR3, as DNA: TGTGCCAGCAGCTTCCAGGGGGGTGGCTACACCTTC.

V usage is TRBV29-1 and J usage is TRBJ2-7; TRBD1 might be the D (6 bases). CDR3 length: 15 amino acids. Per the germline V gene, CDR1 is SQVTM and CDR2 is ANQGSEA. Trimming shortened V by 6 bases and J by 1 base, and 19 bases separated the two germline ends. CDR3 nucleotide sequence: TGCAGCGTGGAAATTACAGGGCAGGTGTCCTACGAGCAGTACTTC. Protein sequence: CSVEITGQVSYEQYF.

CDR3: CASSFGFPTDTQYF. The CDR3, as DNA: TGTGCCAGCAGCTTTGGGTTTCCCACAGATACGCAGTATTTT. The chain links TRBV5-6 to TRBJ2-3, with D unclear. This CDR3 contains 14 residues. Trimming removed 2 bases at V and 2 bases at J, with 9 bases between. Looked up from germline, CDR1 is SGHDT and CDR2 is YYEEEE.

The rearrangement joins TRBV7-9 to TRBJ2-7; D is unresolved. Germline CDR1 and CDR2: SEHNR and FQNEAQ (reference sequence). The V end was cut by 5 bases, the J end by 3 bases, with 14 bases between. The CDR3 has 14 amino acids. In nucleotides, the CDR3 is TGTGCCAGCAGCCCCCGATCCGGCGACTACGAGCAGTACTTC. Translated, it gives CASSPRSGDYEQYF.

The rearrangement uses TRBV5-1 and TRBJ2-1; TRBD2 matches 14 bases. Germline-derived CDR1 and CDR2 are SGHRS and YFSETQ. The CDR3 length is 17 residues. With V trimmed by 2 bases and J by 10 bases, 11 bases remained unmatched. The CDR3 sequence is CASSLSGLAGGRGEQFF. The CDR3 region has the DNA TGCGCCAGCAGCTTATCAGGACTAGCGGGAGGCCGGGGGGAGCAGTTCTTC.

The chain recombines TRBV11-3 with TRBJ2-7; maybe TRBD1 (6 bases). The V and J ends lost 3 bases and 7 bases respectively, with 13 bases between them. The CDR3 consists of 13 residues. CDR1 and CDR2 from the germline V gene are SGHNT and YENEEA. Written as DNA, the CDR3 is TGTGCCAGCAGCTTTGGGGGCCCTAGAGAGCAGTACTTC. It translates to CASSFGGPREQYF. The variable domain in full, with the rest retrieved from reference TRBV11-3 and TRBJ2-7, is EAGVVQSPRYKIIEKKQPVAFWCNPISGHNTLYWYLQNLGQGPELLIRYENEEAVDDSQLPKDRFSAERLKGVDSTLKIQPAELGDSAVYLCASSFGGPREQYFGPGTRLTVT.

This clone was seen only once. V gene TRBV7-2 combines with J gene TRBJ2-3; D not certain. Trimming removed 1 base from V and 6 bases from J, with 5 bases in between. This CDR3 comprises 12 residues. Germline V gene data show CDR1 as SGHTA and CDR2 as FQGNSA. CDR3 sequence: CASSLDHDTQYF. The CDR3 nucleotides read TGTGCCAGCAGCTTAGATCATGATACGCAGTATTTT.

The chain links TRBV7-8 to TRBJ1-3; D gene ambiguous. CDR3 length: 14 residues. Germline CDR1 SGHVS, CDR2 FQNEAQ. Trimming stripped 0 bases from V and 4 bases from J, with 7 bases between. CDR3 coding DNA: TGTGCCAGCAGCTTAGCAGGGTCCGGAAACACCATATATTTT. This translates into CASSLAGSGNTIYF.

The chain is built from TRBV19 and TRBJ2-1; D is perhaps TRBD1 (6 bases). The CDR3 consists of 17 residues. Trimming took 4 bases from V and 6 from J, leaving 22 bases between them. Germline assignment: CDR1 LNHDA and CDR2 SQIVND (reference sequence). Here the CDR3 DNA reads TGTGCCAGTAGTACACAGGGCAGGAGGTACGGAGGCAATGAGCAGTTCTTC. It translates to CASSTQGRRYGGNEQFF.

This sequence joins TRBV11-1 and TRBJ1-5, with 8 bases matching TRBD1. CDR3 length: 15 amino acids. Germline lookup yields CDR1 SGHAT and CDR2 FQDESV (reference sequence). V was clipped by 5 bases and J by 3 bases; unmatched bases: 6. CDR3 sequence reads: CASSHGGQDNQPQHF. In DNA form, the CDR3 reads TGTGCCAGCAGCCATGGGGGACAGGACAATCAGCCCCAGCATTTT.

This chain links TRBV27 with TRBJ2-1, with D unresolved. This CDR3 is 13 amino acids long. Trimming took off 2 bases at V and 5 bases at J, with 7 bases between the two ends. CDR1 is MNHEY, CDR2 SMNVEV, per germline (reference sequence). The DNA for the CDR3 is TGTGCCAGCAGTTTAAGTCAGAACAATGAGCAGTTCTTC. Protein sequence: CASSLSQNNEQFF.

The J gene is TRBJ2-5, the V gene TRBV28, with 8 nucleotides matching TRBD1. Germline V gene lookup returns CDR1 MDHEN and CDR2 SYDVKM. Trimming cost V 6 bases and J 4 bases; bases outside gene matches: 10. There are 15 residues in the CDR3. The chain's CDR3 is CASRTKDRDGETQYF. In nucleotides, the CDR3 is TGTGCCAGCAGGACTAAGGACAGGGATGGAGAGACCCAGTACTTC.

V and J are TRBV6-5 and TRBJ2-5, with no clear D. Trimming cost V 0 bases and J 7 bases, with 12 bases left between them. The CDR3 consists of 14 residues. Per the germline V gene, CDR1 is MNHEY and CDR2 is SVGAGI. The CDR3 sequence: CASSYSSIGTTQYF. CDR3 bases: TGTGCCAGCAGTTACTCGAGTATAGGCACGACCCAGTACTTC.

The chain recombines TRBV5-8 with TRBJ2-1, with 7 bases aligning to TRBD1. The length of the CDR3 is 15 residues. In germline, CDR1 is SGHTS, CDR2 YDEGEE. Trimming removed 3 bases from V and 4 bases from J; junction bases left unmatched: 7. CDR3 bases: TGTGCCAGCAGCTCGGGACAGTGGGGGTACAATGAGCAGTTCTTC. Its protein product is CASSSGQWGYNEQFF.

This clone has just a few counts. This rearrangement joins TRBV5-1 to TRBJ1-6; 7 bases align to TRBD1. Losses at the gene ends were 0 bases for V and 10 bases for J; bases not matched to a gene: 10. Germline loops: CDR1 SGHRS, CDR2 YFSETQ. The CDR3 length is 16 residues. CDR3 protein: CASSLGQGSAESPLHF. Written as DNA, the CDR3 is TGCGCCAGCAGCTTGGGACAGGGCTCGGCGGAGTCACCCCTCCACTTT.

There are a few counts of this clone. The V call is TRBV28, the J call TRBJ1-2, with D hard to call. Trimming pared 5 bases from V and 9 bases from J, leaving 13 bases between. Germline CDR1 and CDR2: MDHEN and SYDVKM. CDR3 length equals 12 residues. CDR3 nucleotides: TGTGCCAGCAGTCCCCCCTCCCCGAGCTACACCTTC. Amino acids: CASSPPSPSYTF.

This clone was found once. The V gene is TRBV18, the J gene TRBJ2-5; TRBD1 is a possible D gene (7 bases). V lost 3 bases to trimming and J lost 2 bases, with 10 bases between them. This CDR3 comprises 14 residues. CDR1 KGHSH and CDR2 LQKENI come from the germline V gene. DNA of the CDR3: TGTGCCAGCTCACCCGCGGGACAGCAAGAGACCCAGTACTTC. Protein: CASSPAGQQETQYF.

The rearrangement uses TRBV7-2 and TRBJ1-5; D unresolved. CDR1 is SGHTA, CDR2 FQGNSA, per germline. With 4 bases removed from V and 3 bases from J, the gap between germline ends came to 7 bases. The CDR3 contains 13 residues. The CDR3 loop reads CASSWWDNQPQHF. The CDR3 region has the DNA TGTGCCAGCAGCTGGTGGGACAATCAGCCCCAGCATTTT.